Listed below are T cell receptor beta chains from one sample, sequenced in a study of siplizumab effects on memory and regulatory T cells. Measured with immunoSEQ multiplex PCR; TCRdb has only the in-frame clones, and not every one. The sample holds 70,000 to 100,000 clones, 95% to 97% seen once. Sequencing was done on a sample of naive CD4+ T cells sorted from blood. These receptors all stem from a human donor in good health. The CDR3 runs from the conserved cysteine through the conserved F or W. A D gene is named only where the DNA matches it firmly.

J,V,D,DNA,CDR3
TRBJ2-1,TRBV9,-,TGTGCCAGCAGCGTATCGGAAGTCAATGAGCAGTTCTTC,CASSVSEVNEQFF
TRBJ1-1,TRBV30,-,TGTGCCTGGAGTGTTAGAGACGAAGCTTTCTTT,CAWSVRDEAFF
TRBJ2-3,TRBV9,-,TGTGCCAGCAGCGCCATAGCGGCCGATACGCAGTATTTT,CASSAIAADTQYF
TRBJ2-1,TRBV7-3,-,TGTGCCAGCACCTATGGACAACAGGGTCAGCAGTTCTTC,CASTYGQQGQQFF
TRBJ1-4,TRBV15,-,TGTGCCACAACCAAGGGTTACGGGGGAGGGGTAAAACTGTTTTTT,CATTKGYGGGVKLFF
TRBJ2-7,TRBV11-2,-,TGTGCCAGCAGCTTAGGTCGGGGGCTCAACGAGCAGTACTTC,CASSLGRGLNEQYF
TRBJ1-5,TRBV7-2,TRBD1,TGTGCCAGCAGAAGGTTACAGGGGAATCAGCCCCAGCATTTT,CASRRLQGNQPQHF
TRBJ2-2,TRBV25-1,-,TGTGCCAGCACAGCCCCGAGCACCGGGGAGCTGTTTTTT,CASTAPSTGELFF
TRBJ1-2,TRBV18,TRBD1,TGTGCCAGCTCCCGACAGGGGGAGATAGTGAGTTACACCTTC,CASSRQGEIVSYTF
TRBJ1-2,TRBV5-8,-,TGTGCCAGCAGCCAGTATACAGGGTGGGGTGGCTACACCTTC,CASSQYTGWGGYTF
TRBJ1-6,TRBV5-4,TRBD1,TGTGCCAGCAGTCGGACAGGGGACAGCTCCTATAATTCACCCCTCCACTTT,CASSRTGDSSYNSPLHF